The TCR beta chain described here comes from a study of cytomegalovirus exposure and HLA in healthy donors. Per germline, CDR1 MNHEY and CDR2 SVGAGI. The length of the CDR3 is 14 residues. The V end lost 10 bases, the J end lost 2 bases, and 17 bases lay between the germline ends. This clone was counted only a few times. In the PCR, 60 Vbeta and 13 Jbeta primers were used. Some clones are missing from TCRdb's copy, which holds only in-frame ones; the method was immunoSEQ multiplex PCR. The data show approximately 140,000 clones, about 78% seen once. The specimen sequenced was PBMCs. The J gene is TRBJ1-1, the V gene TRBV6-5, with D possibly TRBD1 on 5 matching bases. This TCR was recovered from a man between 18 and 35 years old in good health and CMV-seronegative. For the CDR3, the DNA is TGTGCCATCAGGGACGACAGCCTTAACACTGAAGCTTTCTTT. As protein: CAIRDDSLNTEAFF.